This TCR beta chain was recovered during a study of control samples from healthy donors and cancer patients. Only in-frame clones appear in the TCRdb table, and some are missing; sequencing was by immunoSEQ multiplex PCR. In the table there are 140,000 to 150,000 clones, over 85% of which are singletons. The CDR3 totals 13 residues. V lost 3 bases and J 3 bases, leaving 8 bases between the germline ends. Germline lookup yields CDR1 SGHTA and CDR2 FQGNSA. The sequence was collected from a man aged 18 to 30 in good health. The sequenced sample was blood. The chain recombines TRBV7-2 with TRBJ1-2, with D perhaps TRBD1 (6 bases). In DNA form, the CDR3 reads TGTGCCAGCAGCTTTTCAGGGGACTATGGCTACACCTTC. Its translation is CASSFSGDYGYTF. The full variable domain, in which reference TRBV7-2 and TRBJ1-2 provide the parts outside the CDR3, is GAGVSQSPSNKVTEKGKDVELRCDPISGHTALYWYRQSLGQGLEFLIYFQGNSAPDKSGLPSDRFSAERTGGSVSTLTIQRTQQEDSAVYLCASSFSGDYGYTFGSGTRLTVV.